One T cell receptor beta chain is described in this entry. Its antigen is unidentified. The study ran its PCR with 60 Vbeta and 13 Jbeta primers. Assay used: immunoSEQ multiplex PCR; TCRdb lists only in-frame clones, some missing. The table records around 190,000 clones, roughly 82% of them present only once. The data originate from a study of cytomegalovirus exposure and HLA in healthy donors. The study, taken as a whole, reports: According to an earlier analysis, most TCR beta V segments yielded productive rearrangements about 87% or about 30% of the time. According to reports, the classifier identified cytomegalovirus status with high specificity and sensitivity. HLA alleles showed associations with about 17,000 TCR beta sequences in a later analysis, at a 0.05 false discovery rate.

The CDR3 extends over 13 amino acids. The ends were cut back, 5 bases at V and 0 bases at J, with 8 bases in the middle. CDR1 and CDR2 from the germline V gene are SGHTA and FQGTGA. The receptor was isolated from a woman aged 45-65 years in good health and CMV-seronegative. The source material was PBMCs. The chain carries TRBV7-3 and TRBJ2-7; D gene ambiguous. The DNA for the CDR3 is TGTGCCAGCAGCCCCCCATCCTCCTACGAGCAGTACTTC. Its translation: CASSPPSSYEQYF.